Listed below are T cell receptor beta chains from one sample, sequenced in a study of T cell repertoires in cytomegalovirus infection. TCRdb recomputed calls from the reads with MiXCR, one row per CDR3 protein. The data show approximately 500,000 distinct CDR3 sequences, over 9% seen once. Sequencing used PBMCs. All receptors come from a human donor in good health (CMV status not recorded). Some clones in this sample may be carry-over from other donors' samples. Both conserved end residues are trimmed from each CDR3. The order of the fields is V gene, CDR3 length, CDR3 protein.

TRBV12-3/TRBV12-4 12 ASSFTGQNTEAF
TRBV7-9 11 ASSPRAAWEQF
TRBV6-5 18 ASSSSEGAGLADLYNEQF
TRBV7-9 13 ASSVTDRSFYGYT
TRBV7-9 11 ASRDRDNEKLF
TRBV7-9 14 ASSLPGGQGASEQY
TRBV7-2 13 ASSLGWALHNEQF
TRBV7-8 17 ASSWPLRGGALSTDTQY
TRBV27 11 ASRPRTNYGYT
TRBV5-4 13 ASSPKGGYNSPLH
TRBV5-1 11 ASSVGGGQPQH
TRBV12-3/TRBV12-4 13 ASSLRTSGGETQY
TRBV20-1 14 SARDQGGYKYNEQF
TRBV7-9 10 ASSLWGDEQF
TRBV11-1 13 ASGKGGGEGETQY
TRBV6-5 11 ASRRGASTEAF
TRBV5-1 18 ASSLTVDNIAGASYNEQF
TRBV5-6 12 ASSLGRGGYGYT
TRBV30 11 AWRVWEGTKAF
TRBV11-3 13 ASSLGTGPNYEQY
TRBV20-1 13 SASDVAQNTGELF
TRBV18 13 ASSPGTEASYGYT